This entry lists 23 T cell receptor beta chains sequenced from one sample in a study of blood T cell repertoires in COVID-19. Clones were read by immunoSEQ multiplex PCR, and TCRdb kept only the in-frame ones, dropping some. The repertoire holds 350,000 to 450,000 clones, with roughly nine tenths as singletons. Sequences were obtained from PBMCs or T cells enriched from blood (not recorded which). The receptors originated from a woman aged 40 to 50 who had been exposed to COVID-19.

This clone was recorded a few times. The rearrangement links TRBV5-1 to TRBJ2-7; unclear D gene. Germline CDR1 reads SGHRS; CDR2 reads YFSETQ. CDR3 length equals 12 residues. The V and J ends lost 0 bases and 5 bases respectively, with 6 bases between them. The CDR3 nucleotides are TGCGCCAGCAGCTTGGATGTCGACGAGCAGTACTTC. Its translation is CASSLDVDEQYF.

V and J are TRBV6-5 and TRBJ1-5; 7 bases match TRBD1. The CDR3 extends over 15 amino acids. V trimming: 5 bases; J trimming: 5 bases; junction bases outside the gene matches: 9. Germline V gives CDR1 MNHEY, CDR2 SVGAGI. The CDR3 coding sequence is TGTGCCAGCAGTCCAAGGACAGGTCAGGATCAGCCCCAGCATTTT. It yields the protein CASSPRTGQDQPQHF.

The chain is built from TRBV5-8 and TRBJ2-1, with a tentative D call TRBD1 (6 bases). With 4 bases removed from V and 6 bases from J, the gap between germline ends came to 14 bases. This CDR3 spans 14 amino acids. Germline loops: CDR1 SGHTS, CDR2 YDEGEE. CDR3 DNA sequence: TGTGCCAGCAGCCCCCTTGAGGGGGTCAATGAGCAGTTCTTC. It encodes CASSPLEGVNEQFF.

The V and J genes are TRBV5-6 and TRBJ1-5, with 7 bases aligning to TRBD1. The CDR3 spans 17 residues. CDR1 is SGHDT, CDR2 YYEEEE, per germline. V shed 2 bases, J shed 4 bases, and the junction held 12 bases outside the gene matches. The CDR3 sequence: CASSFSRYRGENQPQHF. The CDR3 nucleotides are TGTGCCAGCAGCTTTTCCCGATACAGGGGCGAGAATCAGCCCCAGCATTTT.

The chain has TRBV10-2 and TRBJ2-1; 10 positions agree with TRBD2. CDR1 WSHSY and CDR2 SAAADI come from the germline V gene. V shed 8 bases, J shed 0 bases, and the junction held 10 bases outside the gene matches. CDR3 length: 17 residues. The CDR3: CASRNTLAGDSYNEQFF. The CDR3 DNA follows: TGCGCCAGCCGCAATACTCTAGCGGGGGACTCCTACAATGAGCAGTTCTTC.

The chain employs TRBV18 and TRBJ1-3; D not certain. Germline values: CDR1 KGHSH, CDR2 LQKENI. The V and J ends lost 3 bases and 1 base respectively, with 13 bases between them. The CDR3 is 16 residues long. CDR3 sequence: CASSPRDIVSGNTIYF. The CDR3 DNA reads as TGTGCCAGCTCACCTCGAGACATAGTGTCTGGAAACACCATATATTTT.

The chain is built from TRBV5-5 and TRBJ1-6; a possible D gene is TRBD1 (5 bases). V was cut by 1 base and J by 7 bases, with 9 bases left in between. The CDR3 has 14 residues. The germline V gene encodes CDR1 SGHKS and CDR2 YYEKEE (reference sequence). CDR3 sequence: CASSLIGGNSPLHF. In DNA, the CDR3 is TGTGCCAGCAGCTTGATCGGGGGGAATTCACCCCTCCACTTT. Full variable domain (remainder filled in from reference TRBV5-5 and TRBJ1-6): DAGVTQSPTHLIKTRGQQVTLRCSPISGHKSVSWYQQVLGQGPQFIFQYYEKEERGRGNFPDRFSARQFPNYSSELNVNALLLGDSALYLCASSLIGGNSPLHFGNGTRLTVT.

V gene TRBV6-1 combines with J gene TRBJ1-2; the D gene is possibly TRBD1 (5 bases). CDR3 length equals 17 residues. V was pared by 4 bases and J by 0 bases, with 18 bases between. CDR1 is MNHNS, CDR2 SASEGT, per germline. The CDR3 DNA sequence: TGTGCCAGCAGTGCCACCCGACAGACGAATTCTAACTATGGCTACACCTTC. It yields the protein CASSATRQTNSNYGYTF.

This clone was picked up one time. J is TRBJ2-3 and V is TRBV18; tentatively, D is TRBD1 (6 bases). This CDR3 spans 16 amino acids. CDR1 is KGHSH and CDR2 is LQKENI in the germline V gene. The germline V and J ends were trimmed by 0 bases and 6 bases, with 16 bases remaining between them. Here the CDR3 DNA reads TGTGCCAGCTCACCACCGAGGACGGTGAGGGGGGATACGCAGTATTTT. Translated, it gives CASSPPRTVRGDTQYF.

This clone is a singleton in its sample. The chain links TRBV7-2 to TRBJ2-7; TRBD1 might be the D (6 bases). Trimming stripped 3 bases from V and 0 bases from J, with 9 bases between. The CDR3 has 14 amino acids. The germline V gene encodes CDR1 SGHTA and CDR2 FQGNSA. CDR3: CASSFRGFSYEQYF. Written as DNA, the CDR3 is TGTGCCAGCAGCTTCAGGGGATTCTCCTACGAGCAGTACTTC. Supplemented by reference TRBV7-2 and TRBJ2-7, the full variable domain reads GAGVSQSPSNKVTEKGKDVELRCDPISGHTALYWYRQSLGQGLEFLIYFQGNSAPDKSGLPSDRFSAERTGGSVSTLTIQRTQQEDSAVYLCASSFRGFSYEQYFGPGTRLTVT.

The rearrangement joins TRBV18 to TRBJ2-5; a possible D gene is TRBD2 (6 bases). Germline CDR1 and CDR2: KGHSH and LQKENI. This CDR3 region has 13 residues. V lost 8 bases and J lost 5, with 15 bases in between. The CDR3 DNA follows: TGTGCCAGCACCCCAGCGAGCGGGGAGACCCAGTACTTC. This codes for CASTPASGETQYF.

The genes are TRBV9 and TRBJ1-2; D is ambiguous. Germline V lookup: CDR1 SGDLS, CDR2 YYNGEE. The CDR3 runs to 17 residues. V was clipped by 0 bases and J by 0 bases, with 15 bases between them. CDR3 amino acids: CASSVGAPPGSNYGYTF. In DNA form, the CDR3 reads TGTGCCAGCAGCGTAGGTGCCCCACCGGGATCTAACTATGGCTACACCTTC.

This sequence joins TRBV6-5 and TRBJ1-2, with D unclear. The CDR3 is made up of 12 amino acids. CDR1 is MNHEY, CDR2 SVGAGI, per germline. The V end lost 0 bases, the J end lost 8 bases, and 7 bases lay between the germline ends. The CDR3 DNA reads TGTGCCAGCAGTTACTCGAATGCGGGCTACACCTTC. This translates into CASSYSNAGYTF.

The chain is built from TRBV10-3 and TRBJ2-7; 9 bases fit TRBD2. V lost 3 bases and J lost 4; bases outside the gene matches: 7. The CDR3 is 15 amino acids. CDR1 ENHRY and CDR2 SYGVKD come from the germline V gene. The CDR3 nucleotides are TGTGCCATCAGTGACCTAGCGGGAAGAAAGTACGAGCAGTACTTC. Translated: CAISDLAGRKYEQYF.

The V call is TRBV2, the J call TRBJ1-4; TRBD1 matches at 7 bases. CDR3 length: 13 amino acids. Germline CDR1 reads SNHLY; CDR2 reads FYNNEI. The V gene end was trimmed by 10 bases and the J gene end by 5 bases; junction bases not matched to a gene: 7. CDR3 sequence: CATARDRNEKLFF. The CDR3 DNA reads as TGTGCCACCGCCCGGGACAGAAATGAAAAACTGTTTTTT.

The chain uses TRBV20-1 and TRBJ2-1, with D tentatively TRBD2 (6 bases). The germline V gene has CDR1 DFQATT and CDR2 SNEGSKA (reference sequence). V lost 3 bases and J 8 bases, leaving 14 bases between the germline ends. The CDR3 is 13 residues long. The DNA of the CDR3 is TGCAGTGCTAGTAGGGCGGCGGGGTATGAGCAGTTCTTC. Its translation: CSASRAAGYEQFF.

V is TRBV6-5 and J is TRBJ1-4; D remains ambiguous. Trimming cost V 2 bases and J 5 bases, with 9 bases left between them. This CDR3 contains 14 residues. Germline V gene lookup returns CDR1 MNHEY and CDR2 SVGAGI. CDR3 nucleotide sequence: TGTGCCAGCAGTTACGGGCGGAGGAATGAAAAACTGTTTTTT. It yields the protein CASSYGRRNEKLFF.

The genes are TRBV14 and TRBJ1-1; D is unresolved. Trimming left V 3 bases short and J 7 bases short, with 6 bases between. Germline V gene sequence: CDR1 SGHDN, CDR2 FVKESK. This CDR3 comprises 11 residues. The CDR3 spells CASSQRSEAFF. CDR3 coding DNA: TGTGCCAGCAGCCAGAGGAGTGAAGCTTTCTTT.

The chain employs TRBV6-5 and TRBJ1-2; D uncertain. With 8 bases removed from V and 5 bases from J, the gap between germline ends came to 12 bases. This CDR3 has 12 residues. CDR1 is MNHEY, CDR2 SVGAGI, per germline. CDR3 DNA: TGTGCCAGCTCCAATCGGGGATATGGCTACACCTTC. Protein sequence: CASSNRGYGYTF.

The rearrangement joins TRBV30 to TRBJ1-4, with D unclear. CDR1 and CDR2 from the germline V gene are GTSNPN and SVGIG (reference sequence). Trimming stripped 1 base from V and 0 bases from J, with 15 bases between. The CDR3 length is 17 residues. In DNA form, the CDR3 reads TGTGCCTGGAGTGACGGAGGGATGGGAGCAACTAATGAAAAACTGTTTTTT. Translated, it gives CAWSDGGMGATNEKLFF.

CDR3 bases: TGTGCCAGCAGCCCCCCGCTGAGGGTCGGCACTGAAGCTTTCTTT. It yields the protein CASSPPLRVGTEAFF. This sequence joins TRBV7-9 and TRBJ1-1; D unresolved. CDR1 and CDR2 from the germline V gene are SEHNR and FQNEAQ (reference sequence). CDR3 length: 15 amino acids. V was trimmed by 5 bases and J by 4 bases, leaving 17 bases between them.

The genes are TRBV2 and TRBJ1-6; D might be TRBD1 (5 bases). The CDR3 contains 13 residues. V gave up 6 bases and J gave up 9 bases, with 12 bases separating them. Germline CDR1 SNHLY, CDR2 FYNNEI. This CDR3 reads CASSGPQGSPLHF. The CDR3 DNA is TGTGCCAGCAGCGGCCCGCAGGGTTCACCCCTCCACTTT. Supplemented by reference TRBV2 and TRBJ1-6, the full variable domain reads EPEVTQTPSHQVTQMGQEVILRCVPISNHLYFYWYRQILGQKVEFLVSFYNNEISEKSEIFDDQFSVERPDGSNFTLKIRSTKLEDSAMYFCASSGPQGSPLHFGNGTRLTVT.

The V and J genes are TRBV19 and TRBJ2-2; D is unclear. Germline CDR1 is LNHDA and CDR2 is SQIVND (reference sequence). The CDR3 loop spans 13 amino acids. V was trimmed by 7 bases and J by 2 bases, leaving 8 bases between them. CDR3 amino acids: CASIEDNTGELFF. The CDR3 coding sequence is TGTGCCAGTATAGAAGATAACACCGGGGAGCTGTTTTTT. The complete variable domain, with remaining parts taken from reference TRBV19 and TRBJ2-2, reads DGGITQSPKYLFRKEGQNVTLSCEQNLNHDAMYWYRQDPGQGLRLIYYSQIVNDFQKGDIAEGYSVSREKKESFPLTVTSAQKNPTAFYLCASIEDNTGELFFGEGSRLTVL.